This is a list of T cell receptor beta chains from one sample in a study of PD-1 blockade in mismatch repair-deficient tumors. Produced via immunoSEQ multiplex PCR; TCRdb's table is partial and in-frame only. Among around 100,000 clones listed, 60% to 85% were seen once. Sequenced material: peripheral blood, taken approximately 14 months after starting pembrolizumab. The receptors were gathered from an adult with mismatch repair-deficient cancer. CDR3s include the opening cysteine and the closing phenylalanine or tryptophan. The D gene is left open where the match is weak. For some rows the clone size is stated as once, few or many, or as a class when expanded; others skip it.

v_call: TRBV27
d_call: NA
cdr3_length: 13
j_call: TRBJ2-2
clone_size: once
cdr3_nt: TGTGCCAGCAGAGGGCGGGGAACCGGGGAGCTGTTTTTT
cdr3_aa: CASRGRGTGELFF

v_call: TRBV2
d_call: TRBD1
cdr3_length: 15
j_call: TRBJ1-1
clone_size: NA
cdr3_nt: TGTGCCAGCAGGTCGACAGGGGGATCGAACACTGAAGCTTTCTTT
cdr3_aa: CASRSTGGSNTEAFF

v_call: TRBV5-6
d_call: NA
cdr3_length: 17
j_call: TRBJ2-6
clone_size: NA
cdr3_nt: TGTGCCAGCAGCTTGCGGGGGATATACTCTGGGGCCAACGTCCTGACTTTC
cdr3_aa: CASSLRGIYSGANVLTF

v_call: TRBV4-2
d_call: NA
cdr3_length: 12
j_call: TRBJ2-1
clone_size: few
cdr3_nt: TGTGCCAGCAGCCAAGATCTCGCTGAGCAGTTCTTC
cdr3_aa: CASSQDLAEQFF

v_call: TRBV27
d_call: NA
cdr3_length: 15
j_call: TRBJ2-7
clone_size: NA
cdr3_nt: TGTGCCAGCAGTCCCGAGGTGCAGATGGGTACTGAGCAGTACTTC
cdr3_aa: CASSPEVQMGTEQYF

v_call: TRBV18
d_call: TRBD1
cdr3_length: 16
j_call: TRBJ1-5
clone_size: NA
cdr3_nt: TGTGCCAGCTCACGACAGGGGACTGATAGCAATCAGCCCCAGCATTTT
cdr3_aa: CASSRQGTDSNQPQHF

v_call: TRBV7-8
d_call: TRBD1
cdr3_length: 17
j_call: TRBJ1-1
clone_size: few
cdr3_nt: TGTGCCAGCAGCGCCGAAACCTTAAACAGGGGGCAGGCAGAAGCTTTCTTT
cdr3_aa: CASSAETLNRGQAEAFF

v_call: TRBV5-1
d_call: TRBD1
cdr3_length: 14
j_call: TRBJ2-2
clone_size: NA
cdr3_nt: TGCGCCAGCAGCTTCCCAGGGGGCTTCGGGGAGCTGTTTTTT
cdr3_aa: CASSFPGGFGELFF

v_call: TRBV9
d_call: NA
cdr3_length: 14
j_call: TRBJ2-2
clone_size: NA
cdr3_nt: TGTGCCAGCAGCGGGAGACAGTCCACCGGGGAGCTGTTTTTT
cdr3_aa: CASSGRQSTGELFF

v_call: TRBV18
d_call: NA
cdr3_length: 17
j_call: TRBJ2-1
clone_size: few
cdr3_nt: TGTGCCAGCTCACGAGAGAGCTCAGCGGTCGGTTGGAATGAGCAGTTCTTC
cdr3_aa: CASSRESSAVGWNEQFF

v_call: TRBV7-8
d_call: NA
cdr3_length: 14
j_call: TRBJ2-2
clone_size: NA
cdr3_nt: TGTGCCAGCAGCTTAGAAGGGGGCACCGGGGAGCTGTTTTTT
cdr3_aa: CASSLEGGTGELFF

v_call: TRBV5-6
d_call: NA
cdr3_length: 14
j_call: TRBJ2-7
clone_size: NA
cdr3_nt: TGTGCCAGCAGCTTGGGGCAGTCCTCCTACGAGCAGTACTTC
cdr3_aa: CASSLGQSSYEQYF

v_call: TRBV19
d_call: NA
cdr3_length: 14
j_call: TRBJ2-7
clone_size: NA
cdr3_nt: TGTGCCAGTAGCCGAGACAGGGAGGTTGGCGAGCAGTACTTC
cdr3_aa: CASSRDREVGEQYF

v_call: TRBV11-2
d_call: TRBD2
cdr3_length: 14
j_call: TRBJ2-1
clone_size: NA
cdr3_nt: TGTGCCAGCAGCCTAGCGGGGTCCTACAATGAGCAGTTCTTC
cdr3_aa: CASSLAGSYNEQFF

v_call: TRBV5-1
d_call: TRBD1
cdr3_length: 14
j_call: TRBJ2-1
clone_size: NA
cdr3_nt: TGCGCCAGCAGCTTGGTTGGACAGGGGATGGAGCAGTTCTTC
cdr3_aa: CASSLVGQGMEQFF

v_call: TRBV10-3
d_call: TRBD2
cdr3_length: 17
j_call: TRBJ2-1
clone_size: NA
cdr3_nt: TGTGCCATCAGTGAGTCGACGGGGACTAGCGGGTCCAATGAGCAGTTCTTC
cdr3_aa: CAISESTGTSGSNEQFF

v_call: TRBV9
d_call: TRBD1
cdr3_length: 15
j_call: TRBJ1-5
clone_size: NA
cdr3_nt: TGTGCCAGCAGTGAAGGGACAGGGAGCAATCAGCCCCAGCATTTT
cdr3_aa: CASSEGTGSNQPQHF

v_call: TRBV5-1
d_call: TRBD2
cdr3_length: 18
j_call: TRBJ2-5
clone_size: NA
cdr3_nt: TGCGCCAGCAGCCTGGAAGGAGGTAGCGGGAGGGCCGGGGAGACCCAGTACTTC
cdr3_aa: CASSLEGGSGRAGETQYF

v_call: TRBV5-1
d_call: TRBD1
cdr3_length: 18
j_call: TRBJ1-3
clone_size: NA
cdr3_nt: TGCGCCAGCAGCTTAAGAACCGGACAGGGAGAGTCTGGAAACACCATATATTTT
cdr3_aa: CASSLRTGQGESGNTIYF

v_call: TRBV6-5
d_call: NA
cdr3_length: 13
j_call: TRBJ1-1
clone_size: NA
cdr3_nt: TGTGCCAGCAGATCCGTGGGACAACTTGAAGCTTTCTTT
cdr3_aa: CASRSVGQLEAFF

v_call: TRBV5-1
d_call: TRBD2
cdr3_length: 16
j_call: TRBJ2-1
clone_size: NA
cdr3_nt: TGCGCCAGCAGCTTGGATGGGACTAGCGGCTACAATGAGCAGTTCTTC
cdr3_aa: CASSLDGTSGYNEQFF

v_call: TRBV7-2
d_call: NA
cdr3_length: 12
j_call: TRBJ2-7
clone_size: few
cdr3_nt: TGTGCCAGCAGCTTAGGTAGGGGCGAGCAGTACTTC
cdr3_aa: CASSLGRGEQYF

v_call: TRBV2
d_call: NA
cdr3_length: 16
j_call: TRBJ2-1
clone_size: NA
cdr3_nt: TGTGCCAGCAGTCCCGATACAGACTATCGGTACAATGAGCAGTTCTTC
cdr3_aa: CASSPDTDYRYNEQFF

v_call: TRBV5-4
d_call: TRBD2
cdr3_length: 17
j_call: TRBJ2-1
clone_size: NA
cdr3_nt: TGTGCCAGCAGCTGGGGGAGTGGCGGGAGGACTTACAATGAGCAGTTCTTC
cdr3_aa: CASSWGSGGRTYNEQFF

v_call: TRBV2
d_call: NA
cdr3_length: 15
j_call: TRBJ1-5
clone_size: once
cdr3_nt: TGTGCCAGCACCCCTGATGGGGGTGGCAATCAGCCCCAGCATTTT
cdr3_aa: CASTPDGGGNQPQHF

v_call: TRBV5-4
d_call: NA
cdr3_length: 13
j_call: TRBJ2-7
clone_size: NA
cdr3_nt: TGTGCCAGCAGCTTGGAGCAGTCCAGGGAGCAGTACTTC
cdr3_aa: CASSLEQSREQYF

v_call: TRBV5-8
d_call: NA
cdr3_length: 14
j_call: TRBJ1-5
clone_size: NA
cdr3_nt: TGTGCCAGCAGGCCCCTACGCGGGGATCAGCCCCAGCATTTT
cdr3_aa: CASRPLRGDQPQHF

v_call: TRBV30
d_call: NA
cdr3_length: 15
j_call: TRBJ1-4
clone_size: NA
cdr3_nt: TGTGCCTGGGCCCCGGTGGACAGCCTTAATGAAAAACTGTTTTTT
cdr3_aa: CAWAPVDSLNEKLFF

v_call: TRBV5-6
d_call: NA
cdr3_length: 14
j_call: TRBJ2-7
clone_size: NA
cdr3_nt: TGTGCCAGCAGCTTGGGGGGGCTAAGCTACGAGCAGTACTTC
cdr3_aa: CASSLGGLSYEQYF

v_call: TRBV11-3
d_call: NA
cdr3_length: 15
j_call: TRBJ1-1
clone_size: NA
cdr3_nt: TGTGCCAGCAGCTTAATTGGACGGTTGAACACTGAAGCTTTCTTT
cdr3_aa: CASSLIGRLNTEAFF

v_call: TRBV6-6
d_call: TRBD1
cdr3_length: 16
j_call: TRBJ2-2
clone_size: NA
cdr3_nt: TGTGCCAGCAGTTACTCGGGGACAGGGTTAGCCGGGGAGCTGTTTTTT
cdr3_aa: CASSYSGTGLAGELFF

v_call: TRBV6-6
d_call: NA
cdr3_length: 13
j_call: TRBJ2-3
clone_size: NA
cdr3_nt: TGTGCCAGCAGCCGGGACAGCACAGATACGCAGTATTTT
cdr3_aa: CASSRDSTDTQYF

v_call: TRBV6-5
d_call: TRBD1
cdr3_length: 13
j_call: TRBJ1-2
clone_size: NA
cdr3_nt: TGCTGCTCGGGACAGGGGGCCGCCTATGGCTACACCTTC
cdr3_aa: CCSGQGAAYGYTF

v_call: TRBV7-8
d_call: NA
cdr3_length: 15
j_call: TRBJ2-2
clone_size: NA
cdr3_nt: TGTGCCAGCAGCCCCGGGACAAAGGCCTCCGGGGAGCTGTTTTTT
cdr3_aa: CASSPGTKASGELFF

v_call: TRBV7-6
d_call: NA
cdr3_length: 18
j_call: TRBJ2-3
clone_size: once
cdr3_nt: TGTGCCAGCAGCTTAACCCCCCCGGGGGGCGGGGCCACAGATACGCAGTATTTT
cdr3_aa: CASSLTPPGGGATDTQYF

v_call: TRBV6-5
d_call: NA
cdr3_length: 13
j_call: TRBJ1-1
clone_size: once
cdr3_nt: TGTGCCAGCAGTAGAAACAAGAACACTGAAGCTTTCTTT
cdr3_aa: CASSRNKNTEAFF

v_call: TRBV21-1
d_call: NA
cdr3_length: 18
j_call: TRBJ1-1
clone_size: NA
cdr3_nt: TGTGCCAGCAGCAAATCCTGGCCGCAGGGTCAGGATAACACTGAAGCTTTCTTT
cdr3_aa: CASSKSWPQGQDNTEAFF

v_call: TRBV27
d_call: NA
cdr3_length: 14
j_call: TRBJ2-7
clone_size: NA
cdr3_nt: TGTGCCAGCAGTTTAGGGGAGGCGGCCTACGAGCAGTACTTC
cdr3_aa: CASSLGEAAYEQYF

v_call: TRBV5-4
d_call: NA
cdr3_length: 16
j_call: TRBJ2-2
clone_size: once
cdr3_nt: TGTGCCAGCAGCTTTTCGGTAGGAGAGAACACCGGGGAGCTGTTTTTT
cdr3_aa: CASSFSVGENTGELFF

v_call: TRBV5-1
d_call: TRBD2
cdr3_length: 16
j_call: TRBJ2-7
clone_size: NA
cdr3_nt: TGCGCCAGCAGCTTCACGGGACTAGTCATTTCCTACGAGCAGTACTTC
cdr3_aa: CASSFTGLVISYEQYF

v_call: TRBV7-6
d_call: NA
cdr3_length: 12
j_call: TRBJ2-3
clone_size: NA
cdr3_nt: TGTGCCAGCAGCCAGGGGGGTGATACGCAGTATTTT
cdr3_aa: CASSQGGDTQYF

v_call: TRBV9
d_call: TRBD1
cdr3_length: 14
j_call: TRBJ2-7
clone_size: NA
cdr3_nt: TGTGCCAGCAGCGTAGGGGACAGGACCTACGAGCAGTACTTC
cdr3_aa: CASSVGDRTYEQYF

v_call: TRBV9
d_call: NA
cdr3_length: 14
j_call: TRBJ2-7
clone_size: NA
cdr3_nt: TGTGCCAGCAGCGTAGGAGGGGTGAACCCCGAGCAGTACTTC
cdr3_aa: CASSVGGVNPEQYF

v_call: TRBV6-6
d_call: NA
cdr3_length: 14
j_call: TRBJ1-2
clone_size: once
cdr3_nt: TGTGCCAGCAGTTACACGGGGGGTCTTTCTGGCTACACCTTC
cdr3_aa: CASSYTGGLSGYTF

v_call: TRBV9
d_call: NA
cdr3_length: 15
j_call: TRBJ2-1
clone_size: NA
cdr3_nt: TGTGCCAGCAGCGTCCGAGACATCAGCTACAATGAGCAGTTCTTC
cdr3_aa: CASSVRDISYNEQFF

v_call: TRBV30
d_call: NA
cdr3_length: 13
j_call: TRBJ1-1
clone_size: NA
cdr3_nt: TGTGCCTGGAGACCCGACAGAAACACTGAAGCTTTCTTT
cdr3_aa: CAWRPDRNTEAFF

v_call: TRBV7-9
d_call: TRBD2
cdr3_length: 16
j_call: TRBJ2-2
clone_size: NA
cdr3_nt: TGTGCCAGCAGCTTAGTGGGACTAGCAAGCACCGGGGAGCTGTTTTTT
cdr3_aa: CASSLVGLASTGELFF

v_call: TRBV5-1
d_call: NA
cdr3_length: 14
j_call: TRBJ2-5
clone_size: NA
cdr3_nt: TGCGCCAGCAGCTGGGGACTTCCTCAAGAGACCCAGTACTTC
cdr3_aa: CASSWGLPQETQYF

v_call: TRBV6-5
d_call: TRBD1
cdr3_length: 13
j_call: TRBJ1-2
clone_size: once
cdr3_nt: TGTGCCAGCAGTTCAGGGGGCAGCTATGGCTACACCTTC
cdr3_aa: CASSSGGSYGYTF

v_call: TRBV27
d_call: NA
cdr3_length: 17
j_call: TRBJ2-3
clone_size: NA
cdr3_nt: TGTGCCAGCAGTTTAAGGTTCCCCCTTATCCGAGCAGATACGCAGTATTTT
cdr3_aa: CASSLRFPLIRADTQYF

v_call: TRBV14
d_call: TRBD2
cdr3_length: 15
j_call: TRBJ2-5
clone_size: NA
cdr3_nt: TGTGCCAGCAGCAAGACTAGCGGGGTCCAAGAGACCCAGTACTTC
cdr3_aa: CASSKTSGVQETQYF

v_call: TRBV29-1
d_call: TRBD1
cdr3_length: 15
j_call: TRBJ2-5
clone_size: NA
cdr3_nt: TGCAGCGTAATGCCGGGACAGGGGACACAAGAGACCCAGTACTTC
cdr3_aa: CSVMPGQGTQETQYF

v_call: TRBV11-3
d_call: NA
cdr3_length: 15
j_call: TRBJ2-2
clone_size: NA
cdr3_nt: TGTGCCAGCAGCTTAGGCGGGCTGAACACCGGGGAGCTGTTTTTT
cdr3_aa: CASSLGGLNTGELFF